These 19 T cell receptor beta chains were all obtained from the same sample, sequenced in a study of blood T cell repertoires in COVID-19. Some clones are missing from TCRdb's copy, which holds only in-frame ones; the method was immunoSEQ multiplex PCR. This sample yields about 220,000 clones, of which about 85% are seen a single time; roughly 2.8% belongs to the top ten. Source material: peripheral blood. The receptors here all came from a man aged 50 or older who had recovered from COVID-19.

The chain joins TRBV19 to TRBJ2-3; 11 nucleotides line up with TRBD2. With V trimmed by 4 bases and J by 0 bases, 3 bases remained unmatched. Germline V gives CDR1 LNHDA, CDR2 SQIVND (reference sequence). CDR3 size: 16 residues. CDR3 DNA sequence: TGTGCCAGTAGTACGGGACTAGCGGTTAGCACAGATACGCAGTATTTT. This codes for CASSTGLAVSTDTQYF.

This clone was detected a few times. This chain links TRBV28 with TRBJ1-5, with 7 bases matching TRBD1. CDR1 and CDR2 (germline): MDHEN, SYDVKM. The CDR3 contains 15 residues. Trimming removed 2 bases from V and 7 bases from J; junction bases left unmatched: 8. CDR3: CASSLPRQGSQPQHF. The CDR3 DNA reads TGTGCCAGCAGTTTACCCCGACAGGGTTCCCAGCCCCAGCATTTT.

The chain combines TRBV4-2 with TRBJ1-1; D is perhaps TRBD1 (5 bases). Germline CDR1 and CDR2: LGHNA and YNFKEQ. The CDR3 runs 15 residues. The ends were cut back, 6 bases at V and 3 bases at J, with 17 bases in the middle. CDR3 protein: CASSHSRVLDTEAFF. The CDR3 DNA follows: TGTGCCAGCAGTCATTCCAGGGTCTTGGACACTGAAGCTTTCTTT.

The CDR3 region has the DNA TGTGCCAGCAATTTTTTGACATCTAATGAAAAACTGTTTTTT. Residues: CASNFLTSNEKLFF. The chain recombines TRBV2 with TRBJ1-4; unclear D gene. The CDR3 contains 14 residues. V was pared by 7 bases and J by 3 bases, with 12 bases between. Looked up from germline, CDR1 is SNHLY and CDR2 is FYNNEI.

V usage is TRBV13 and J usage is TRBJ1-3; D gene uncertain. Trimming took 8 bases from V and 0 from J, leaving 8 bases between them. The CDR3 runs 13 residues. Germline values: CDR1 PRHDT, CDR2 FYEKMQ (reference sequence). The CDR3 DNA reads as TGTGCCAGCCGGGGTAGCTCTGGAAACACCATATATTTT. This gives the protein CASRGSSGNTIYF.

A single count supports this clone. The chain combines TRBV5-4 with TRBJ1-1; D is unclear. The CDR3 spans 13 residues. From germline, CDR1 is SGHNT and CDR2 YYREEE (reference sequence). Trimming took 4 bases from V and 5 from J, leaving 12 bases between them. This CDR3 is CASSLIPGTEAFF. In DNA form, the CDR3 reads TGTGCCAGCAGCCTGATACCCGGGACTGAAGCTTTCTTT.

V usage is TRBV5-1 and J usage is TRBJ2-1; 7 bases match TRBD2. The CDR3 is 16 amino acids. Per the germline V gene, CDR1 is SGHRS and CDR2 is YFSETQ. V lost 0 bases, J lost 0 bases, and 3 bases stayed unmatched. The CDR3 loop is CASSLDGGGSYNEQFF. CDR3 nucleotide sequence: TGCGCCAGCAGCTTGGATGGCGGGGGCTCCTACAATGAGCAGTTCTTC.

This clone was seen a few times. This chain joins TRBV7-9 and TRBJ1-2; TRBD1 agrees at 7 bases. V gave up 5 bases and J gave up 8 bases; unmatched junction bases: 11. This CDR3 has 14 residues. The V gene's germline CDR1 is SEHNR and CDR2 FQNEAQ (reference sequence). Here the CDR3 DNA reads TGTGCCAGCAGCCCTTCGACAGGGATTACGGGCTACACCTTC. Residues: CASSPSTGITGYTF.

The chain combines TRBV7-9 with TRBJ2-5; the match to TRBD2 covers 12 bases. CDR3 length equals 15 residues. Germline CDR1 SEHNR, CDR2 FQNEAQ (reference sequence). The ends lost 5 bases at V and 1 base at J; junction bases unmatched: 2. The CDR3 loop is CASSRTSGAQETQYF. The CDR3 nucleotides read TGTGCCAGCAGCCGGACTAGCGGGGCCCAAGAGACCCAGTACTTC.

The chain links TRBV9 to TRBJ1-4; D is perhaps TRBD1 (6 bases). The CDR3 has 16 residues. The germline gives CDR1 SGDLS, CDR2 YYNGEE. The V and J ends lost 2 bases and 0 bases respectively, with 11 bases between them. The DNA for the CDR3 is TGTGCCAGCAGCGTTTACGGACAGACAACTAATGAAAAACTGTTTTTT. This codes for CASSVYGQTTNEKLFF.

The chain joins TRBV5-1 to TRBJ1-2; no clear D gene. CDR1 is SGHRS, CDR2 YFSETQ, per germline. Trimming removed 4 bases from V and 0 bases from J, with 16 bases in between. This CDR3 spans 16 amino acids. The CDR3 DNA reads as TGCGCCAGCAGCCAGTGGACGGGAGTCTCTAACTATGGCTACACCTTC. Translating it yields CASSQWTGVSNYGYTF.

This chain connects TRBV15 to TRBJ1-5; 9 nucleotides agree with TRBD1. This CDR3 is 17 amino acids long. V was clipped by 3 bases and J by 0 bases; unmatched bases: 6. In germline, CDR1 is LNHNV, CDR2 YYDKDF (reference sequence). The CDR3 protein is CATSRWGTGNSNQPQHF. CDR3 coding DNA: TGTGCCACCAGCAGGTGGGGGACAGGGAATAGCAATCAGCCCCAGCATTTT. The variable domain in full, completed from reference TRBV15 and TRBJ1-5, reads DAMVIQNPRYQVTQFGKPVTLSCSQTLNHNVMYWYQQKSSQAPKLLFHYYDKDFNNEADTPDNFQSRRPNTSFCFLDIRSPGLGDTAMYLCATSRWGTGNSNQPQHFGDGTRLSIL.

This clone was observed a few times. The chain is built from TRBV4-1 and TRBJ2-1; TRBD2 matches at 12 bases. This CDR3 is built from 15 residues. Per germline, CDR1 MGHRA and CDR2 YSYEKL. Trimming at V came to 4 bases and at J to 9 bases, leaving 7 bases not matched to a gene. CDR3 nucleotides: TGCGCCAGCAGCCCAGGACTAGCGGGAATGTTTGAGCAGTTCTTC. This translates into CASSPGLAGMFEQFF.

This chain uses TRBV10-3 with TRBJ2-6, with D perhaps matching TRBD1 (6 bases). Germline V gives CDR1 ENHRY, CDR2 SYGVKD. Trimming shortened V by 0 bases and J by 2 bases, and 14 bases separated the two germline ends. The CDR3 length is 18 residues. The CDR3 spells CAISESTGVGPGANVLTF. CDR3 in DNA: TGTGCCATCAGTGAGTCGACAGGTGTTGGGCCTGGGGCCAACGTCCTGACTTTC.

The chain employs TRBV11-3 and TRBJ2-4, with 7 nucleotides matching TRBD2. The V gene end was trimmed by 4 bases and the J gene end by 0 bases; junction bases not matched to a gene: 9. Germline CDR1 and CDR2: SGHNT and YENEEA. The CDR3 totals 17 residues. The chain's CDR3 is CASSSRREDLAKNIQYF. CDR3 nucleotide sequence: TGTGCCAGCAGCTCCCGCCGGGAGGACCTAGCCAAAAACATTCAGTACTTC.

The chain uses TRBV5-4 and TRBJ1-6; perhaps TRBD1 as D (5 bases). V shed 4 bases and J shed 14 bases, with 19 bases lying between them. The CDR3 is 14 residues long. Per germline, CDR1 SGHNT and CDR2 YYREEE (reference sequence). DNA of the CDR3: TGTGCCAGCAGCCTACAGTCAGGGCCGCCGGCCCTCCACTTT. It encodes CASSLQSGPPALHF.

This clone was seen only once. The V gene is TRBV5-5, the J gene TRBJ2-7; no clear D. CDR3 length equals 15 residues. Germline V CDR1 and CDR2: SGHKS, YYEKEE (reference sequence). V was pared by 1 base and J by 7 bases, with 18 bases between. The CDR3 bases are TGTGCCAGCAGCTTGAGGCAGGCCCCCTCGGCTGAGCAGTACTTC. Its translation: CASSLRQAPSAEQYF.

J is TRBJ1-2 and V is TRBV27; maybe TRBD1 (6 bases). V was trimmed by 2 bases and J by 7 bases, leaving 14 bases between them. Germline CDR1 is MNHEY and CDR2 is SMNVEV (reference sequence). This CDR3 is built from 14 residues. CDR3 region: CASSLTQGWSGYTF. The DNA for the CDR3 is TGTGCCAGCAGTTTAACACAGGGCTGGAGTGGCTACACCTTC.

This clone turned up a few times. This chain uses TRBV10-3 with TRBJ2-7, with 9 positions matching TRBD2. J was trimmed by 5 bases and V by 4 bases; bases with no gene match: 9. The CDR3 runs to 15 residues. Germline V gene data show CDR1 as ENHRY and CDR2 as SYGVKD. DNA for the CDR3: TGTGCCATCAGTGCGATAGCGGGAGTGCGGGACGAGCAGTACTTC. It translates to CAISAIAGVRDEQYF.